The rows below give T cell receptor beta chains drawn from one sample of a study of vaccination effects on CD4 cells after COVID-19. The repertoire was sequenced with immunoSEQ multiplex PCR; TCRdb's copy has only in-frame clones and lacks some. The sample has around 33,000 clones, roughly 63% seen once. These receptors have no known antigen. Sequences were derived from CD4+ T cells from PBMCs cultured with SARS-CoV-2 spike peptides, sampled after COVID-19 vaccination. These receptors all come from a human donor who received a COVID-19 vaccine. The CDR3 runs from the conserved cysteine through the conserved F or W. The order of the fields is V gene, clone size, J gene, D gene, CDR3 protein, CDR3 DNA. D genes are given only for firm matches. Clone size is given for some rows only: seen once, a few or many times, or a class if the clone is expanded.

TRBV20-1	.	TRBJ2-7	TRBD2	CSASRLAGTISSYEQYF	TGCAGTGCTAGTCGCCTAGCGGGGACGATAAGCTCCTACGAGCAGTACTTC
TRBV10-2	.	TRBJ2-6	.	CASTRGSGISGANVLTF	TGCGCCAGCACCCGCGGTAGCGGAATCTCTGGGGCCAACGTCCTGACTTTC
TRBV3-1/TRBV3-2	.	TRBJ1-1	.	CASSLDSLTEAFF	TGTGCCAGCAGCCTGGATTCCCTAACTGAAGCTTTCTTT
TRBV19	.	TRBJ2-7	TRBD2	CASSPLAGGVFDEQYF	TGTGCCAGTAGTCCCCTAGCGGGAGGGGTGTTTGACGAGCAGTACTTC
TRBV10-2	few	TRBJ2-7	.	CASSFQQETYEQYF	TGCGCCAGCAGTTTTCAACAGGAGACCTACGAGCAGTACTTC
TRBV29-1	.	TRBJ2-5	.	CSVVMGGLETQYF	TGCAGCGTTGTAATGGGGGGCCTGGAGACCCAGTACTTC
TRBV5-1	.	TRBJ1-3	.	CASSAGPSGNTIYF	TGCGCCAGCAGCGCGGGACCCTCTGGAAACACCATATATTTT
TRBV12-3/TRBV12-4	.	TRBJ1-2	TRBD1	CATRTGSYGYTF	TGTGCCACCAGGACAGGGAGTTATGGCTACACCTTC
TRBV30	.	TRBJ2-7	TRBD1	CAWNLGRGIEQYF	TGTGCCTGGAATTTGGGCAGGGGGATCGAGCAGTACTTC
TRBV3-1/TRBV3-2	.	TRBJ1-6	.	CASSSGTSNSPLHF	TGTGCCAGCAGCTCCGGGACAAGCAATTCACCCCTCCACTTT
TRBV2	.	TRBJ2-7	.	CASSEKGVLGRYEQYF	TGTGCCAGCAGTGAAAAAGGGGTCCTGGGGAGGTACGAGCAGTACTTC
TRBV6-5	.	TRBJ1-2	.	CASSTGTNYGYTF	TGTGCCAGCAGTACCGGGACGAACTATGGCTACACCTTC
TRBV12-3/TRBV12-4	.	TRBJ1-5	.	CASQYGGNQPQHF	TGTGCCAGCCAGTACGGAGGCAATCAGCCCCAGCATTTT
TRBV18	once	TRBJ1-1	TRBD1	CASSPPNPGGMNTEAFF	TGTGCCAGCTCACCACCGAACCCAGGGGGTATGAACACTGAAGCTTTCTTT
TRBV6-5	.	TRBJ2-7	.	CASSYPEGQIYEQYF	TGTGCCAGCAGTTACCCGGAGGGACAGATCTACGAGCAGTACTTC
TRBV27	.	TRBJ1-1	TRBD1	CASSSLFRGDTEAFF	TGTGCCAGCAGTTCCCTATTCAGGGGGGACACTGAAGCTTTCTTT
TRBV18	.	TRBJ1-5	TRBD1	CASSPKGQGNQPQHF	TGTGCCAGCTCACCAAAGGGACAGGGAAATCAGCCCCAGCATTTT
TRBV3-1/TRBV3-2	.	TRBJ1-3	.	CASSQGHSSGNTIYF	TGTGCCAGCAGCCAAGGTCACAGCTCTGGAAACACCATATATTTT
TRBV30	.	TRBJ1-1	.	CAWSQTGNTEAFF	TGTGCCTGGAGCCAGACCGGGAACACTGAAGCTTTCTTT
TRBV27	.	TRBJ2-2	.	CASSLFGGRNTGELFF	TGTGCCAGCAGTTTATTTGGGGGAAGGAACACCGGGGAGCTGTTTTTT
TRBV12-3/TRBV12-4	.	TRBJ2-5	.	CASGTAQETQYF	TGTGCCAGCGGGACCGCTCAAGAGACCCAGTACTTC
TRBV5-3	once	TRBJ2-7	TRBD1	CARSLSSGTGPIPLSLAPYEQYF	TGTGCCAGAAGCTTATCTTCCGGGACAGGGCCCATCCCACTCTCCCTAGCTCCCTACGAGCAGTACTTC
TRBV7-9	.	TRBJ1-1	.	CASSGITEAFF	TGTGCCAGCAGCGGCATCACTGAAGCTTTCTTT
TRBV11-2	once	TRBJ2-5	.	CASSLSRTPTKETQYF	TGTGCCAGCAGCTTATCGAGGACACCGACTAAAGAGACCCAGTACTTC
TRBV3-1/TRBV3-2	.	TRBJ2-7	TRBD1	CASRHRGYEQYF	TGTGCCAGCAGGCACAGGGGCTACGAGCAGTACTTC
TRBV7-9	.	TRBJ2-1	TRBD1	CASRPRDSFVDEQFF	TGTGCCAGCAGGCCTCGGGACAGCTTTGTGGATGAGCAGTTCTTC
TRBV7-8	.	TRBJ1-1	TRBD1	CASSPRDRRGNTEAFF	TGTGCCAGCAGCCCTCGGGACAGGCGAGGGAACACTGAAGCTTTCTTT
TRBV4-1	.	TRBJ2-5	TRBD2	CASSQETGGGETQYF	TGCGCCAGCAGCCAAGAAACTGGCGGGGGGGAGACCCAGTACTTC
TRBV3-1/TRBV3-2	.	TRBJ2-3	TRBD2	CASSQGSGGTDTQYF	TGTGCCAGCAGCCAAGGCAGCGGGGGCACAGATACGCAGTATTTT
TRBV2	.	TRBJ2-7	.	CASSEQGGGASEQYF	TGTGCCAGCAGTGAACAGGGAGGGGGCGCCTCCGAGCAGTACTTC
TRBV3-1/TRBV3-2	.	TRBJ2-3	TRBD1	CASSRDRRTDTQYF	TGTGCCAGCAGTCGGGACAGACGAACAGATACGCAGTATTTT
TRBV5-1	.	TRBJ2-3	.	CASSLEGVVDTQYF	TGCGCCAGCAGCTTGGAGGGGGTGGTAGATACGCAGTATTTT
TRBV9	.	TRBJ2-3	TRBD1	CASSLQGADTQYF	TGTGCCAGCAGCCTACAGGGGGCCGATACGCAGTATTTT
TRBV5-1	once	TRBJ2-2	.	CASSLVGLAAGELFF	TGCGCCAGCAGCTTGGTGGGTCTGGCGGCCGGGGAGCTGTTTTTT
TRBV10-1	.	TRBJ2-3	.	CASSEPTDTQYF	TGCGCCAGCAGTGAGCCCACAGATACGCAGTATTTT
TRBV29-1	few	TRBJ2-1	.	CSVEGQISYNEQFF	TGCAGCGTTGAAGGGCAAATCTCCTACAATGAGCAGTTCTTC
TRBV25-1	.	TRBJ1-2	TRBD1	CASSEVGQRYGYTF	TGTGCCAGCAGTGAAGTGGGACAGAGATATGGCTACACCTTC
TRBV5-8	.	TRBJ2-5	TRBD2	CASSVVLAGGETQYF	TGTGCCAGCAGCGTAGTACTAGCGGGGGGTGAGACCCAGTACTTC
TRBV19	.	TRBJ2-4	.	CASSSPPGLAKNIQYF	TGTGCCAGTAGTTCACCCCCCGGGCTAGCCAAAAACATTCAGTACTTC
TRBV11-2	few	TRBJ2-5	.	CASRQYQETQYF	TGTGCCAGCAGGCAGTACCAAGAGACCCAGTACTTC
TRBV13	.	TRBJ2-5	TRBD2	CASSDLAGGETQYF	TGTGCCAGCAGCGATCTAGCGGGGGGTGAGACCCAGTACTTC
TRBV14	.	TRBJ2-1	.	CASSPTLRRGRHYNEQFF	TGTGCCAGCAGCCCCACCCTTCGACGGGGACGTCACTACAATGAGCAGTTCTTC
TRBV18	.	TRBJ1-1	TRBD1	CASSPPLEGTGLYTEAFF	TGTGCCAGCTCACCACCCCTTGAAGGGACAGGGTTATATACTGAAGCTTTCTTT
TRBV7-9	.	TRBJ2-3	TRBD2	CASSLAVGGARSDTQYF	TGTGCCAGCAGCTTAGCTGTCGGGGGGGCCCGCTCAGATACGCAGTATTTT
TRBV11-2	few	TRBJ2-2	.	CASSPIRMNTGELFF	TGTGCCAGCAGCCCCATTCGGATGAACACCGGGGAGCTGTTTTTT
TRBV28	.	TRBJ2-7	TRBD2	CASRRGGTSVYEQYF	TGTGCCAGCAGGCGAGGGGGGACTAGCGTCTACGAGCAGTACTTC
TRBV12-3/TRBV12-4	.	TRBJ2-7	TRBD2	CASSSLAGVEQYF	TGTGCCAGCAGTTCACTAGCGGGAGTCGAGCAGTACTTC
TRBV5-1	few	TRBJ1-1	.	CASSLVGDTEAFF	TGCGCCAGCAGCTTGGTGGGGGACACTGAAGCTTTCTTT
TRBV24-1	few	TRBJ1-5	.	CATVYVGYSNQPQHF	TGTGCCACCGTTTACGTGGGCTATAGCAATCAGCCCCAGCATTTT
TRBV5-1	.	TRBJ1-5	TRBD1	CASSSGTGNQPQHF	TGCGCCAGCAGCTCAGGGACAGGCAATCAGCCCCAGCATTTT
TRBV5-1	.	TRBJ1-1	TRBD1	CASSPEGANTEAFF	TGCGCCAGCAGCCCCGAGGGGGCGAACACTGAAGCTTTCTTT
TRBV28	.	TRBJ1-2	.	CASSLTANYGYTF	TGTGCCAGCAGTTTAACAGCTAACTATGGCTACACCTTC